This T cell receptor (beta chain) was obtained from a study of blood T cell repertoires in COVID-19. For the study at large: Samples came from the United States, Italy and Spain, spanning acute and convalescent COVID-19.

Assay: immunoSEQ multiplex PCR; the TCRdb copy retains only in-frame clones and omits some. The sample consists of 200,000 to 250,000 clones, more than 85% of them appearing once. Germline lookup yields CDR1 SGHNT and CDR2 YENEEA. Trimming removed 0 bases from V and 1 base from J, with 9 bases in between. The CDR3 loop spans 15 amino acids. This clonotype was sampled from a woman between 50 and 59 years old with COVID-19, enrolled during active disease. The chain uses TRBV11-3 and TRBJ1-1, with unresolved D. The sequencing input was peripheral blood. CDR3 sequence: CASSLERLSNTEAFF. The CDR3, as DNA: TGTGCCAGCAGCTTAGAAAGACTCTCGAACACTGAAGCTTTCTTT.